The sequence of this TCR beta chain was determined in a study of brain T cells in children with intractable seizures. The time point denotes: blood from clinic visit 5 months post-surgery; TSC patient then seizure free. Only cases whose brain tissue showed the highest T cell transcript signatures were sequenced. Before surgery, patients took at least one anti-epileptic drug. The J segment lost 4 bases and the V segment lost 3 bases, leaving 4 bases of the junction unmatched. Germline assignment: CDR1 LNHDA and CDR2 SQIVND (reference sequence). The CDR3 runs to 15 residues. Clones were sequenced by immunoSEQ multiplex PCR, and TCRdb holds only the in-frame ones, with some missing. This sample carries a few hundred thousand clones, 85% to 95% of them seen once, and the ten largest clones take 5% to 7%.

This specimen was peripheral blood, taken approximately 5 months after surgery. The chain couples TRBV19 to TRBJ2-1; 9 bases fit TRBD2. The clonotype was recovered from a boy in the first two years of life with tuberous sclerosis and intractable seizures. CDR3 residues: CASSIRLADYNEQFF. CDR3 coding DNA: TGTGCCAGTAGTATCAGACTAGCGGATTACAATGAGCAGTTCTTC.